Following are 26 T cell receptor beta chains from one sample sequenced in a study of radiotherapy plus CTLA-4 blockade in lung cancer. Profiled with immunoSEQ multiplex PCR; TCRdb holds only in-frame clones, not every one. Of about 60,000 clones in the sample, 72% are singletons; the top ten hold about 8.5%. The material sequenced was peripheral blood, taken from a patient treated with radiotherapy plus ipilimumab. Receptor source: a human donor with non-small cell lung cancer whose response to radiotherapy plus ipilimumab could not be evaluated.

The V call is TRBV5-1, the J call TRBJ2-2; a weak D match, TRBD1 (5 bases). The CDR3 has 15 amino acids. Germline V CDR1 and CDR2: SGHRS, YFSETQ. V was cut by 0 bases and J by 5 bases, with 11 bases left in between. The CDR3 loop reads CASSLETERTGELFF. DNA of the CDR3: TGCGCCAGCAGCTTGGAGACAGAGAGGACCGGGGAGCTGTTTTTT.

The chain couples TRBV23-1 to TRBJ1-5; 8 nucleotides line up with TRBD1. TRBV23-1 is an ORF for which the function is uncertain. With 0 bases clipped from V and 6 bases from J, the junction kept 16 bases outside the gene matches. This CDR3 has 19 amino acids. This CDR3 is CASSQSWGNLGQEVQPQHF. In DNA, the CDR3 is TGCGCCAGCAGTCAATCCTGGGGAAATTTGGGACAGGAGGTTCAGCCCCAGCATTTT.

Regarding this clone: The junction and the germline gene differ at one end; a read error may be behind it. The genes are TRBV30 and TRBJ2-5; TRBD2 matches at 12 bases. Germline V gene sequence: CDR1 GTSNPN, CDR2 SVGIG (reference sequence). The CDR3 is made up of 15 amino acids. The CDR3 nucleotides are TGTGCCTGGTCACCCGGACTAGCGGGACGGGAGACCCACTACTTC. Its protein product is CAWSPGLAGRETHYF.

V usage is TRBV11-2 and J usage is TRBJ2-4; 11 bases are a match to TRBD2. The CDR3 consists of 14 residues. The V gene end was trimmed by 5 bases and the J gene end by 8 bases; junction bases not matched to a gene: 5. Germline-derived CDR1 and CDR2 are SGHAT and FQNNGV. The CDR3 sequence: CASSPGLAGDIQYF. The CDR3 nucleotides are TGTGCCAGCAGCCCAGGACTAGCGGGCGACATTCAGTACTTC.

The chain carries TRBV7-7 and TRBJ2-5, with TRBD2 identical over 11 bases. CDR1 and CDR2 from the germline V gene are SSHAT and FNYEAQ (reference sequence). Trimming removed 3 bases from V and 5 bases from J; junction bases left unmatched: 2. The CDR3 is 14 residues long. The CDR3: CASSFSGGAETQYF. The CDR3 nucleotides read TGTGCCAGCAGCTTTAGCGGGGGGGCCGAGACCCAGTACTTC.

The V gene is TRBV19, the J gene TRBJ2-7; 8 nucleotides match TRBD2. Trimming took 5 bases from V and 4 from J; bases not matched to a gene: 7. The CDR3 loop spans 14 amino acids. The germline gives CDR1 LNHDA, CDR2 SQIVND (reference sequence). The CDR3 loop is CASSWVAGRYEQYF. CDR3 coding DNA: TGTGCCAGTAGTTGGGTAGCGGGACGTTACGAGCAGTACTTC. The full variable domain, its missing parts supplied by reference TRBV19 and TRBJ2-7, is DGGITQSPKYLFRKEGQNVTLSCEQNLNHDAMYWYRQDPGQGLRLIYYSQIVNDFQKGDIAEGYSVSREKKESFPLTVTSAQKNPTAFYLCASSWVAGRYEQYFGPGTRLTVT.

The chain joins TRBV9 to TRBJ2-1, with 7 bases identical to TRBD1. The CDR3 spans 14 residues. The trim removed 0 bases at V and 8 bases at J, leaving 5 bases unmatched. Germline lookup yields CDR1 SGDLS and CDR2 YYNGEE. The CDR3: CASSVEDRAYEQFF. CDR3 DNA: TGTGCCAGCAGCGTAGAAGACAGGGCCTATGAGCAGTTCTTC.

The chain links TRBV6-5 to TRBJ1-5; 8 bases align to TRBD1. CDR1 is MNHEY and CDR2 is SVGAGI in the germline V gene. The CDR3 runs to 14 residues. The ends lost 5 bases at V and 3 bases at J; junction bases unmatched: 3. For the CDR3, the DNA is TGTGCCAGCAGTCCGGACAGGGACAATCAGCCCCAGCATTTT. As protein: CASSPDRDNQPQHF.

The chain carries TRBV27 and TRBJ2-7, with 8 bases that match TRBD1. J lost 6 bases, V lost 6 bases, and 10 bases had no gene match. The CDR3 extends over 14 amino acids. The V gene's germline CDR1 is MNHEY and CDR2 SMNVEV (reference sequence). CDR3 sequence reads: CASSWTGNSVEQYF. The CDR3 nucleotides are TGTGCCAGCAGCTGGACAGGGAATTCCGTCGAGCAGTACTTC.

This chain uses TRBV7-8 with TRBJ2-1; 13 bases align to TRBD2. The V gene's germline CDR1 is SGHVS and CDR2 FQNEAQ. Losses at the gene ends were 4 bases for V and 7 bases for J; bases not matched to a gene: 7. The CDR3 spans 16 residues. This CDR3 is CASSSLLAGGNNEQFF. CDR3 bases: TGTGCCAGCAGCTCGCTACTAGCGGGAGGGAATAATGAGCAGTTCTTC.

V usage is TRBV25-1 and J usage is TRBJ1-1, with D perhaps TRBD1 (6 bases). V was trimmed by 7 bases and J by 3 bases, leaving 12 bases between them. Germline CDR1 reads MGHDK; CDR2 reads SYGVNS. The CDR3 extends over 13 amino acids. The CDR3 region is CASKKDSYTEAFF. The CDR3 DNA follows: TGTGCCAGCAAGAAGGACAGTTACACTGAAGCTTTCTTT. The complete variable domain, with remaining parts taken from reference TRBV25-1 and TRBJ1-1, reads EADIYQTPRYLVIGTGKKITLECSQTMGHDKMYWYQQDPGMELHLIHYSYGVNSTEKGDLSSESTVSRIRTEHFPLTLESARPSHTSQYLCASKKDSYTEAFFGQGTRLTVV.

This sequence joins TRBV27 and TRBJ2-7, with a possible D match to TRBD2 (7 bases). Germline CDR1 and CDR2: MNHEY and SMNVEV (reference sequence). V lost 6 bases to trimming and J lost 3 bases, with 21 bases between them. This CDR3 comprises 16 residues. The CDR3 loop reads CASRLLGGGGRYEQYF. As DNA, the CDR3 is TGTGCCAGCAGACTTCTAGGGGGGGGAGGGCGCTACGAGCAGTACTTC.

In this sample, this clone turned up a few times. CDR3 bases: TGTGCCAGCAGTGAGCACTCAGGCAACTATGGCTACACCTTC. Protein: CASSEHSGNYGYTF. The chain is built from TRBV6-1 and TRBJ1-2, with D unresolved. V was cut by 3 bases and J by 2 bases, with 10 bases left in between. Germline V gives CDR1 MNHNS, CDR2 SASEGT. This CDR3 comprises 14 residues.

This clone was seen more than once but under ten times. This chain joins TRBV19 and TRBJ2-7; weak D call: TRBD1 (6 bases). The germline V gene encodes CDR1 LNHDA and CDR2 SQIVND (reference sequence). The CDR3 covers 16 residues. V was shortened by 5 bases and J by 7 bases, with 24 bases between the two germline ends. Here the CDR3 reads CASSPISRTAIPEQYF. CDR3 in DNA: TGTGCCAGTAGTCCCATAAGCCGGACAGCGATACCAGAGCAGTACTTC.

The gene calls are TRBV28 and TRBJ1-1; possible D gene TRBD1, 5 bases. V lost 4 bases to trimming and J lost 8 bases, with 26 bases between them. Germline V lookup: CDR1 MDHEN, CDR2 SYDVKM. The CDR3 has 17 residues. The CDR3 DNA reads TGTGCCAGCAGTTCCCTCCGGTTGGGGAGGGGTGATAGGGAAGCTTTCTTT. This encodes CASSSLRLGRGDREAFF.

The genes are TRBV7-2 and TRBJ1-4; D not certain. The CDR3 totals 14 residues. CDR1 and CDR2 from the germline V gene are SGHTA and FQGNSA. The V end was cut by 3 bases, the J end by 4 bases, with 9 bases between. CDR3 loop: CASSFAGYNEKLFF. For the CDR3, the DNA is TGTGCCAGCAGCTTCGCAGGTTATAATGAAAAACTGTTTTTT.

This clone was counted a few times. The V gene is TRBV7-9, the J gene TRBJ2-2, with a weak D call TRBD2 (6 bases). Trimming took off 1 base at V and 5 bases at J, with 14 bases between the two ends. Germline V gene lookup returns CDR1 SEHNR and CDR2 FQNEAQ (reference sequence). CDR3 length: 16 amino acids. CDR3 nucleotide sequence: TGTGCCAGCAGCTTAGAAGTTCGGGGAGGAACCGGGGAGCTGTTTTTT. This encodes CASSLEVRGGTGELFF.

The chain couples TRBV6-5 to TRBJ2-1; D is unclear. Per germline, CDR1 MNHEY and CDR2 SVGAGI. The CDR3 runs to 16 residues. V was shortened by 2 bases and J by 8 bases, with 19 bases between the two germline ends. The CDR3 DNA follows: TGTGCCAGCAGTTACACGGTCGAGACATCGGCCTATGAGCAGTTCTTC. Its translation is CASSYTVETSAYEQFF.

The chain employs TRBV11-3 and TRBJ2-3; 8 bases align to TRBD2. CDR1 and CDR2 from the germline V gene are SGHNT and YENEEA. CDR3 size: 16 residues. J gave up 2 bases and V 0 bases, and 4 bases lay outside the gene matches. The CDR3 DNA follows: TGTGCCAGCAGCTTAGATCTAGCGGGTAACACAGATACGCAGTATTTT. The encoded protein is CASSLDLAGNTDTQYF.

This chain uses TRBV6-6 with TRBJ2-5; 9 positions match TRBD1. Germline V gene sequence: CDR1 MNHNY, CDR2 SVGAGI (reference sequence). Germline trimming cut 5 bases from V and 3 bases from J; bases unmatched to any gene: 4. This CDR3 is built from 14 residues. This CDR3 reads CASSPRTGEETQYF. The CDR3, as DNA: TGTGCCAGCAGTCCACGGACAGGGGAAGAGACCCAGTACTTC.

The CDR3 sequence: CASSQDQGAGEKLFF. In DNA, the CDR3 is TGTGCCAGCAGCCAAGATCAGGGGGCAGGAGAAAAACTGTTTTTT. The J gene is TRBJ1-4, the V gene TRBV14; TRBD1 aligns across 8 bases. In germline, CDR1 is SGHDN, CDR2 FVKESK. The ends lost 0 bases at V and 8 bases at J; junction bases unmatched: 5. The CDR3 sequence is 15 residues long.

This rearrangement joins TRBV9 to TRBJ1-4; D gene uncertain. The V gene lost 0 bases and the J gene lost 3 bases, with 9 bases spanning the gap. In germline, CDR1 is SGDLS, CDR2 YYNGEE. The CDR3 totals 15 residues. In DNA, the CDR3 is TGTGCCAGCAGCGTAGGAGGTCAGTCTAATGAAAAACTGTTTTTT. It encodes CASSVGGQSNEKLFF.

The CDR3 region is CASSLSIDTEAFF. The CDR3 DNA sequence: TGTGCCAGCAGCCTATCAATAGACACTGAAGCTTTCTTT. The rearrangement joins TRBV7-3 to TRBJ1-1; no clear D. The CDR3 spans 13 residues. V lost 5 bases and J 3 bases, leaving 10 bases between the germline ends. The germline V gene has CDR1 SGHTA and CDR2 FQGTGA.

The chain uses TRBV15 and TRBJ2-3, with 7 bases identical to TRBD2. Germline V CDR1 and CDR2: LNHNV, YYDKDF (reference sequence). With V trimmed by 2 bases and J by 6 bases, 11 bases remained unmatched. The CDR3 spans 16 residues. DNA for the CDR3: TGTGCCACCAGCAGAACGGCGGGGGTTCCAACTGATACGCAGTATTTT. Its protein is CATSRTAGVPTDTQYF.

V gene TRBV4-1 combines with J gene TRBJ2-1, with 8 nucleotides matching TRBD1. CDR1 is MGHRA, CDR2 YSYEKL, per germline. Losses at the gene ends were 0 bases for V and 7 bases for J; bases not matched to a gene: 2. This CDR3 spans 14 amino acids. Here the CDR3 DNA reads TGCGCCAGCAGCCAAGACAGGGGGCGGAATGAGCAGTTCTTC. It specifies CASSQDRGRNEQFF.

This clone has a handful of counts. The rearrangement links TRBV9 to TRBJ2-7, with D perhaps TRBD2 (6 bases). This CDR3 spans 14 amino acids. Germline V gives CDR1 SGDLS, CDR2 YYNGEE. Between the trimmed V and J ends, which lost 8 bases and 3 bases, there was a span of 18 bases. CDR3 DNA sequence: TGTGCCAGTTCACCGGGACTGCTACACTACGAGCAGTACTTC. Residues: CASSPGLLHYEQYF. Based on the CDR3 plus reference TRBV9 and TRBJ2-7, the full variable domain is DSGVTQTPKHLITATGQRVTLRCSPRSGDLSVYWYQQSLDQGLQFLIQYYNGEERAKGNILERFSAQQFPDLHSELNLSSLELGDSALYFCASSPGLLHYEQYFGPGTRLTVT.